A selection of T cell receptor beta chains follows, all from one sample in a study of cytomegalovirus exposure and HLA in healthy donors. Sequencing was performed with immunoSEQ multiplex PCR; in TCRdb, only in-frame clones are kept and a portion is missing. The profile shows about 99,000 clones, around four fifths of them singletons. Material: PBMCs. The receptor set was obtained from a woman aged 40-49 years in good health and CMV-seronegative. Both conserved end residues are part of each CDR3. Each record gives: D gene, J gene, V gene, clone size, CDR3 DNA, CDR3 protein. A D gene is named only where the DNA matches it firmly. The size entry is marked missing in some rows and otherwise reads once, few, many or a size class.

d_gene: TRBD1; j_gene: TRBJ1-2; v_gene: TRBV25-1; abundance: .; CDR3nt: TGTGCCAGCAGTGCTGGGACAGACTATGGCTACACCTTC; CDR3aa: CASSAGTDYGYTF
d_gene: TRBD2; j_gene: TRBJ2-7; v_gene: TRBV10-3; abundance: .; CDR3nt: TGTGCCATCAGTGAGTTTAGCGGGAGGGCCTACGAGCAGTACTTC; CDR3aa: CAISEFSGRAYEQYF
d_gene: TRBD1; j_gene: TRBJ2-5; v_gene: TRBV6-5; abundance: .; CDR3nt: TGTGCCAGCAGTTTACAGGGGGCCCAAGAGACCCAGTACTTC; CDR3aa: CASSLQGAQETQYF
d_gene: .; j_gene: TRBJ1-2; v_gene: TRBV7-9; abundance: .; CDR3nt: TGTGCCAGCAGCTTAGGAGATGGCTACACCTTC; CDR3aa: CASSLGDGYTF
d_gene: TRBD1; j_gene: TRBJ1-1; v_gene: TRBV18; abundance: .; CDR3nt: TGTGCCAGCTCACCCGACAGGGACACTGAAGCTTTCTTT; CDR3aa: CASSPDRDTEAFF
d_gene: .; j_gene: TRBJ1-3; v_gene: TRBV28; abundance: .; CDR3nt: TGTGCCAGCAGTTTTAACTCTGGAAACACCATATATTTT; CDR3aa: CASSFNSGNTIYF
d_gene: .; j_gene: TRBJ2-3; v_gene: TRBV4-1; abundance: .; CDR3nt: TGCGCCAGCAGCCAAGAATCCCTCGGGGTAGCGGGCACAGATACGCAGTATTTT; CDR3aa: CASSQESLGVAGTDTQYF
d_gene: TRBD1; j_gene: TRBJ1-2; v_gene: TRBV28; abundance: few; CDR3nt: TGTGCCAGCAGTTCCGGACAGGGGGAAACTCAAAACTATGGCTACACCTTC; CDR3aa: CASSSGQGETQNYGYTF
d_gene: TRBD1; j_gene: TRBJ1-2; v_gene: TRBV7-2; abundance: .; CDR3nt: TGTGCCAGCAGCGATTACAGGGGGGGGATAGACTATGGCTACACCTTC; CDR3aa: CASSDYRGGIDYGYTF
d_gene: TRBD1; j_gene: TRBJ2-7; v_gene: TRBV5-4; abundance: .; CDR3nt: TGTGCCAGCAGCTTGGGGACAGGGGCCCTTCTTTACGAGCAGTACTTC; CDR3aa: CASSLGTGALLYEQYF
d_gene: .; j_gene: TRBJ2-1; v_gene: TRBV9; abundance: .; CDR3nt: TGTGCCAGCAGCGTAGAACAGGGTAACAATGAGCAGTTCTTC; CDR3aa: CASSVEQGNNEQFF
d_gene: TRBD1; j_gene: TRBJ1-1; v_gene: TRBV5-1; abundance: .; CDR3nt: TGCGCCAGCAAGCTGACAGGGACATCCGTGAACACTGAAGCTTTCTTT; CDR3aa: CASKLTGTSVNTEAFF
d_gene: TRBD1; j_gene: TRBJ2-1; v_gene: TRBV28; abundance: .; CDR3nt: TGTGCCAGCAGCCGGGGGACAGGCGATGGGCAGTTCTTC; CDR3aa: CASSRGTGDGQFF
d_gene: TRBD2; j_gene: TRBJ2-5; v_gene: TRBV14; abundance: .; CDR3nt: TGTGCCAGCAGCCAAGATCCGGGAGGTTGGGAGACCCAGTACTTC; CDR3aa: CASSQDPGGWETQYF
d_gene: TRBD1; j_gene: TRBJ1-5; v_gene: TRBV28; abundance: few; CDR3nt: TGTGCCACTCCGCCGGGACAGGGATTACCTCAGCCCCAGCATTTT; CDR3aa: CATPPGQGLPQPQHF
d_gene: .; j_gene: TRBJ2-2; v_gene: TRBV7-9; abundance: .; CDR3nt: TGTGCCAGCAGCTTAACAGGGAGCACCGGGGAGCTGTTTTTT; CDR3aa: CASSLTGSTGELFF
d_gene: .; j_gene: TRBJ2-2; v_gene: TRBV7-3; abundance: .; CDR3nt: TGTGCCAGCAGCTTAATCGGGGGGCGCACTGGGGAGCTGTTTTTT; CDR3aa: CASSLIGGRTGELFF
d_gene: .; j_gene: TRBJ2-3; v_gene: TRBV28; abundance: .; CDR3nt: TGTGCCAGCAGTTTAGTTGAGCGGCCTAGCACAGATACGCAGTATTTT; CDR3aa: CASSLVERPSTDTQYF
d_gene: .; j_gene: TRBJ2-5; v_gene: TRBV27; abundance: .; CDR3nt: TGTGCCAGCAGTTCCCTCCAGGGGTTTAGGGAAGAGACCCAGTACTTC; CDR3aa: CASSSLQGFREETQYF
d_gene: TRBD1; j_gene: TRBJ2-3; v_gene: TRBV6-1; abundance: .; CDR3nt: TGTGCCAGCAGTGAAGCATCGACAGGGTGGGATACGCAGTATTTT; CDR3aa: CASSEASTGWDTQYF
d_gene: .; j_gene: TRBJ2-3; v_gene: TRBV7-9; abundance: .; CDR3nt: TGTGCCAGCAGCTTGCTTCTCCCGGGAGATACGCAGTATTTT; CDR3aa: CASSLLLPGDTQYF
d_gene: TRBD1; j_gene: TRBJ2-1; v_gene: TRBV5-1; abundance: .; CDR3nt: TGCGCCAGCAGCTTGACAGGGGGCCTTTACAATGAGCAGTTCTTC; CDR3aa: CASSLTGGLYNEQFF
d_gene: .; j_gene: TRBJ2-2; v_gene: TRBV28; abundance: .; CDR3nt: TGTGCCAGCAGTTCCAGGGACACCGGGGAGCTGTTTTTT; CDR3aa: CASSSRDTGELFF
d_gene: .; j_gene: TRBJ1-5; v_gene: TRBV6-1; abundance: .; CDR3nt: TGTGCCAGCAGTAAAGAGGGCGCAGGGGTCAGCAATCAGCCCCAGCATTTT; CDR3aa: CASSKEGAGVSNQPQHF
d_gene: .; j_gene: TRBJ1-1; v_gene: TRBV7-2; abundance: once; CDR3nt: TGTGCCAGCAGCTCCCAGGGAGGGCTCACTGAAGCTTTCTTT; CDR3aa: CASSSQGGLTEAFF
d_gene: TRBD1; j_gene: TRBJ1-2; v_gene: TRBV2; abundance: once; CDR3nt: TGTGCCAGCAGTGTTCAGGGGGTTACCACCTTC; CDR3aa: CASSVQGVTTF
d_gene: .; j_gene: TRBJ1-2; v_gene: TRBV28; abundance: .; CDR3nt: TGTGCCAGCAGTCTCCCGGGAAACTATGGCTACACCTTC; CDR3aa: CASSLPGNYGYTF